The clone carrying this T cell receptor (beta chain) has a handful of counts. Clones were read by immunoSEQ multiplex PCR, and TCRdb kept only the in-frame ones, dropping some. The data show about 300,000 clones, with 89% seen just once and about 1.7% held by the top ten. With V trimmed by 5 bases and J by 1 base, 12 bases remained unmatched. The germline V gene has CDR1 MNHEY and CDR2 SVGEGT. The CDR3 runs 18 residues. Participants were placed into cohorts based on the clinical history they reported. This entry is derived from a study of blood T cell repertoires in COVID-19. Study-wide background: PBMCs, B-cell-depleted T cells, or T cells provided the cDNA or gDNA that made up the material.

This rearrangement joins TRBV6-2 or TRBV6-3 to TRBJ2-3; 10 bases fit TRBD2. The origin of this receptor is a middle-aged woman who had recovered from COVID-19. The sample was PBMCs or T cells enriched from blood (not recorded which). This chain's CDR3 is CASSPRLAGAAGTDTQYF. CDR3 sequence (DNA): TGTGCCAGCAGTCCGCGGCTAGCGGGAGCAGCGGGCACAGATACGCAGTATTTT.